What follows are 3 T cell receptor beta chains derived from one specimen sequenced in a study of CD4+ T cells in melanoma. Profiling relied on immunoSEQ multiplex PCR, and the TCRdb table lists in-frame clones only, not all of them. The sample has about 110,000 clones, 92% seen once. The sequenced material came from peripheral blood. These receptors were obtained from a human donor with melanoma.

Comment on this clone: The sample holds other DNA sequences that translate to the same CDR3. V and J are TRBV7-2 and TRBJ2-5, with D perhaps TRBD1 (5 bases). Germline CDR1 reads SGHTA; CDR2 reads FQGNSA. The CDR3 loop spans 12 amino acids. Trimming removed 2 bases from V and 4 bases from J, with 5 bases in between. CDR3 sequence reads: CASSLRGETQYF. The CDR3 DNA reads as TGTGCCAGCAGCTTAAGGGGAGAGACCCAGTACTTC.

The chain is built from TRBV19 and TRBJ1-3, with 7 bases lining up with TRBD1. The length of the CDR3 is 15 residues. The V segment lost 4 bases and the J segment 3 bases; nucleotides outside the gene matches: 6. Germline CDR1 reads LNHDA; CDR2 reads SQIVND (reference sequence). For the CDR3, the DNA is TGTGCCAGTAGTAGGGCAGGGGGACTTGGAAACACCATATATTTT. This codes for CASSRAGGLGNTIYF.

J is TRBJ1-1 and V is TRBV2, with D maybe TRBD1 (5 bases). The CDR3 contains 15 residues. Deletions cut 3 bases from V and 2 bases from J, with 13 bases between. Germline assignment: CDR1 SNHLY and CDR2 FYNNEI. DNA for the CDR3: TGTGCCAGCAGTGATGGCCTCAGGGTTAACACTGAAGCTTTCTTT. It specifies CASSDGLRVNTEAFF.